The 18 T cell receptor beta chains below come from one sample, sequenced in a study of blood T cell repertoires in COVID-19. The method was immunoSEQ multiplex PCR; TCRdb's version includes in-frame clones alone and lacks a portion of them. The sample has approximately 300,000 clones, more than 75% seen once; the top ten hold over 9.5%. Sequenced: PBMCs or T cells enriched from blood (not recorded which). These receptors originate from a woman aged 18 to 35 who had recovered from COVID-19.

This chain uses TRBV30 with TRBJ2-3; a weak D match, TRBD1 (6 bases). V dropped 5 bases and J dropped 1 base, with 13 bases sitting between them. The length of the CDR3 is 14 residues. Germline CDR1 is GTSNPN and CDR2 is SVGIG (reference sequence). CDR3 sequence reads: CAWSLKGGTDTQYF. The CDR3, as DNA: TGTGCCTGGTCCCTTAAGGGGGGCACAGATACGCAGTATTTT.

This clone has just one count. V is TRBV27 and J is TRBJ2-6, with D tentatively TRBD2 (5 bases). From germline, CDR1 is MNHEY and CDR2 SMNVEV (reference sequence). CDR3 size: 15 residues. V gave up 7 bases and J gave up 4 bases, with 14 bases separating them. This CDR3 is CASTLGATGANVLTF. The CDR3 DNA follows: TGTGCCAGCACCCTGGGAGCCACCGGGGCCAACGTCCTGACTTTC.

The CDR3 DNA follows: TGTGCCAGTATCCAGGGGCGTGACCCTAACTATGGCTACACCTTC. Translation: CASIQGRDPNYGYTF. The chain is built from TRBV19 and TRBJ1-2; D may be TRBD1 (6 bases). This CDR3 region has 15 residues. V was trimmed by 7 bases and J by 0 bases, leaving 15 bases between them. CDR1 is LNHDA, CDR2 SQIVND, per germline (reference sequence).

As DNA, the CDR3 is TGTGCCAGCAGGCTAACCGGGACTAACTACGAGCAGTACTTC. The encoded protein is CASRLTGTNYEQYF. The V gene is TRBV14, the J gene TRBJ2-7; 7 bases agree with TRBD2. There are 14 residues in the CDR3. The germline V gene encodes CDR1 SGHDN and CDR2 FVKESK. V was clipped by 6 bases and J by 3 bases; unmatched bases: 8.

In DNA form, the CDR3 reads TGTGCCAGCAGCTTAATGGCAGGGCGTGGCGGGAGGGTAGCGGAGACCCAGTACTTC. It codes for CASSLMAGRGGRVAETQYF. The chain has TRBV11-2 and TRBJ2-5; 9 bases are a match to TRBD2. Germline CDR1 and CDR2: SGHAT and FQNNGV. J was trimmed by 5 bases and V by 2 bases; bases with no gene match: 18. The CDR3 is made up of 19 amino acids.

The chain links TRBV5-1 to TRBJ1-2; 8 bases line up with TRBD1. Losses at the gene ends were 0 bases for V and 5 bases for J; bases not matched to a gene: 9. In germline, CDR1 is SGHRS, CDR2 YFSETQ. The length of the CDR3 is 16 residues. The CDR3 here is CASSLEGTGSGYGYTF. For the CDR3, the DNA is TGCGCCAGCAGCTTGGAAGGGACAGGCTCAGGTTATGGCTACACCTTC.

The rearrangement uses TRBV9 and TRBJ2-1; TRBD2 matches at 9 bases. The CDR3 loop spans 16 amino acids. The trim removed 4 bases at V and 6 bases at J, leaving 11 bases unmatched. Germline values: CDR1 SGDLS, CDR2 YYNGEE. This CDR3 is CASSPTGLAEVNEQFF. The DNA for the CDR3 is TGTGCCAGCAGCCCGACGGGACTAGCAGAAGTCAATGAGCAGTTCTTC.

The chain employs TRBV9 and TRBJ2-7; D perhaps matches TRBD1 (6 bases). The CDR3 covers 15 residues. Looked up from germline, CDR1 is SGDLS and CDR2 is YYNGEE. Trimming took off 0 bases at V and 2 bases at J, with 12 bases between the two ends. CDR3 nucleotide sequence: TGTGCCAGCAGCGTAGGGATCCGGGACACCTACGAGCAGTACTTC. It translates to CASSVGIRDTYEQYF. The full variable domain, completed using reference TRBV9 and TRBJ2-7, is DSGVTQTPKHLITATGQRVTLRCSPRSGDLSVYWYQQSLDQGLQFLIQYYNGEERAKGNILERFSAQQFPDLHSELNLSSLELGDSALYFCASSVGIRDTYEQYFGPGTRLTVT.

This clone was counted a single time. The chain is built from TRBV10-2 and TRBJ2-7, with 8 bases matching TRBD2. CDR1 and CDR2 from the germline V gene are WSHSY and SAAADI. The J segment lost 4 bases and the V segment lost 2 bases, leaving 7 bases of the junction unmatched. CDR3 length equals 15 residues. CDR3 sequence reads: CASSEESSGVYEQYF. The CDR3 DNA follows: TGCGCCAGCAGTGAGGAAAGTAGCGGGGTTTACGAGCAGTACTTC.

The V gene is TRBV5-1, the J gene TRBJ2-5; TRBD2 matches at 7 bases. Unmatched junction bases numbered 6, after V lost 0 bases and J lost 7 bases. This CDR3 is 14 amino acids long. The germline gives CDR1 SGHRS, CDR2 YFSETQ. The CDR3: CASSLASSGGTQYF. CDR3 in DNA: TGCGCCAGCAGCTTGGCGTCTAGCGGAGGGACCCAGTACTTC.

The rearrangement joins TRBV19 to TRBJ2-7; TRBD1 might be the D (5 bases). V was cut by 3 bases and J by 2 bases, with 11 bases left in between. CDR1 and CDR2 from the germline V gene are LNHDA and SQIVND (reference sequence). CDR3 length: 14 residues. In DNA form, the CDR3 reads TGTGCCAGTAGTATTGGTGGGGCCCCCTACGAGCAGTACTTC. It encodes CASSIGGAPYEQYF.

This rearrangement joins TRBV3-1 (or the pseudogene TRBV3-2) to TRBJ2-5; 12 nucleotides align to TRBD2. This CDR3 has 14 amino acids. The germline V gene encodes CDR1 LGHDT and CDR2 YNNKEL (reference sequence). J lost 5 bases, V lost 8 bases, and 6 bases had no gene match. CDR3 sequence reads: CASGRTSGMETQYF. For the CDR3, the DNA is TGTGCCAGCGGCCGGACTAGCGGGATGGAGACCCAGTACTTC.

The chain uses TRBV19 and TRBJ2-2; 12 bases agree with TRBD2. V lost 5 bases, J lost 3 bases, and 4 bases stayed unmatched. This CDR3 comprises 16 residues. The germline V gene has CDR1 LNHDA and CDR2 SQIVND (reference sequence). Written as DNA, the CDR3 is TGTGCCAGTAGTCCGCTAGCGGGAGGGGACACCGGGGAGCTGTTTTTT. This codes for CASSPLAGGDTGELFF. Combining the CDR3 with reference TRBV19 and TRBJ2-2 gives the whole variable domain DGGITQSPKYLFRKEGQNVTLSCEQNLNHDAMYWYRQDPGQGLRLIYYSQIVNDFQKGDIAEGYSVSREKKESFPLTVTSAQKNPTAFYLCASSPLAGGDTGELFFGEGSRLTVL.

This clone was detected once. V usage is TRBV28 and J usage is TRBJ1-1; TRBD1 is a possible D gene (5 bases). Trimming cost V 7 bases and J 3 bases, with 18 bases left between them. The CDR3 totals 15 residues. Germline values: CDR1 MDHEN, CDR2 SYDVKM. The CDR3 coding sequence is TGTGCCAGCACCCTAGGAGGGCTGGGGGACACTGAAGCTTTCTTT. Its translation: CASTLGGLGDTEAFF.

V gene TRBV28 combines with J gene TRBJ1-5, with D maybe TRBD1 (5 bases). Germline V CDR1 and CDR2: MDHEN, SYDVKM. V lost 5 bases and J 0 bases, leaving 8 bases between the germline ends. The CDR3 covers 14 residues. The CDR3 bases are TGTGCCAGCAGTACAGGTGATAGCAATCAGCCCCAGCATTTT. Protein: CASSTGDSNQPQHF. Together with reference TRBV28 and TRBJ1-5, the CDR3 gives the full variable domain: DVKVTQSSRYLVKRTGEKVFLECVQDMDHENMFWYRQDPGLGLRLIYFSYDVKMKEKGDIPEGYSVSREKKERFSLILESASTNQTSMYLCASSTGDSNQPQHFGDGTRLSIL.

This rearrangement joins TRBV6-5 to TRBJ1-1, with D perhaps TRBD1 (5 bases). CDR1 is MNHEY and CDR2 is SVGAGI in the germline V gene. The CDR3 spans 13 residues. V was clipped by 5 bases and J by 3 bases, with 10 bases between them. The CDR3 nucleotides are TGTGCCAGCAGTCTCGACAGCTACACTGAAGCTTTCTTT. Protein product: CASSLDSYTEAFF.

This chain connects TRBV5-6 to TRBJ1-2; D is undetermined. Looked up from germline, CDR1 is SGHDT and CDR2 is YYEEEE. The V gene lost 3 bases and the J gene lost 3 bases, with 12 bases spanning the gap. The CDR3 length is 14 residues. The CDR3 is CASSWQSGYYGYTF. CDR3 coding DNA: TGTGCCAGCAGCTGGCAGTCTGGCTACTATGGCTACACCTTC.

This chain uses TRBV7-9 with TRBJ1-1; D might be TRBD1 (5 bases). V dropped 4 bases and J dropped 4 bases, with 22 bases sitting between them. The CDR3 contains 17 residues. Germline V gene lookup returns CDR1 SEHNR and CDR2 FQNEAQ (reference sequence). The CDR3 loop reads CASSSGRAGTWATEAFF. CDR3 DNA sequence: TGTGCCAGCAGCTCCGGGAGGGCAGGGACGTGGGCCACTGAAGCTTTCTTT.